Here is one T cell receptor beta chain with its context. This clonotype was seen many times. It lacks a known antigen. The sample holds no much larger clone one base away, and base qualities are not on file. Amplification of TCR beta CDR3 regions was carried out from RNA transcripts. The TCR CDR3 was subjected to a first round of RT-PCR using the HTBI primer set and the Qiagen OneStep RT-PCR kit. A second multiplex PCR round built the libraries, followed by size selection and purification. Sequencing of the libraries was done on an Illumina HiSeq2000 using paired-end 100 bp reads. Processing in the source paper ran as follows. Raw data were processed with SOAPnuke, discarding reads with adapters, uncalled bases, mean Phred below 15, or no exact constant-primer or identifier match. High-quality paired reads were merged using COPE v1.2.5, and each unique nucleotide sequence was defined as a clonotype. MiTCR v1.1 was used to align clonotypes to the IMGT TRBV, TRBD and TRBJ reference segments. The analysis was restricted to V-J combinations with a frequency above 0.0001, which together covered over 99% of the repertoires. The TCS score was defined as the ratio of F50 (clonal expansion) to E x V (chaos), calculated using BLOSUM62-based TCRdist between CDR3 peptides within each V-J. Welch's t-statistics and random forest reduced around 550 V-J features to 10 to 15, which were used in a naive Bayes classifier (R e1071). TCRdb cleaned the public reads at Q25 with fastp, built clones with MiXCR and kept in-frame beta chains. Every entry covers one CDR3 protein and lists the most common genes and DNA from its rows. None of the V and J calls come from the authors' own analysis; TCRdb made them. Recorded for this sample are 500,000 to 650,000 distinct CDR3 sequences; nearly 20% of them occurred a single time. The top ten clones comprise about 50% of the sample.

These data originate in a study of T cells in Graves' hyperthyroidism and ophthalmopathy (dated by TCRdb to the late 2010s). A note on the overall study: Peripheral blood was collected at initial diagnosis, before any treatment. To identify distinguishing TCR V-J signatures, a discovery cohort of 90 to 100 patients was used, comprising 43 with Graves' ophthalmopathy and some 60 with stable Graves' hyperthyroidism. An independent validation cohort of around 19 hyperthyroidism patients and approximately 16 patients who later progressed to ophthalmopathy tested prospective prediction of ophthalmopathy. The roughly 91 discovery patients were randomly divided into training and test sets at a 7:3 ratio. In about six Graves' hyperthyroidism patients, the study also compared T-cell repertoires from thyroid tissue with T-cell repertoires from blood. Following sampling, methimazole starting at 30 mg daily was given to hyperthyroidism patients, and high-dose intravenous methylprednisolone was given to ophthalmopathy patients. The paper describes TCR Vbeta CDR3 sequencing of some 130 peripheral blood samples, made up of 40 to 45 ophthalmopathy patients, some 80 hyperthyroidism patients and about 17 progressor patients. Overall results and qualifications from the work: In validation, progression to ophthalmopathy was predicted by the model with about 70% sensitivity and 72.22% specificity, a median of about 6.4 months before onset. Sample size was not statistically predetermined, and blinding of investigators to group allocation was not performed. A model built on a 13 V-J signature distinguished ophthalmopathy from stable hyperthyroidism, reaching over 85% sensitivity and around 81% specificity in cross-validation and 80%/75% in testing. Most expanded thyroid clonotypes (frequency above 0.001) were also detected in blood, suggesting blood repertoires may reflect thyroid immune responses.

In the ophthalmopathy patients, disease was moderately to severely active, with a Clinical Activity Score of 3 or more, a NOSPECS grade of 4 or more, and a duration of less than 3 months. Any patient with an uncontrolled infection, another autoimmune disease, pregnancy or lactation was excluded. Clinical symptoms, serum thyroxine and TRAb, thyroid ultrasound, and orbital computed tomography formed the basis for the diagnoses. PBMCs were isolated from about 10 ml of fresh peripheral blood by Ficoll-Paque density gradient centrifugation. Total RNA was extracted with Trizol reagent, and quality was checked on an Agilent 2100 Bioanalyzer. The clonotype comes from a man aged 40-50 years with Graves' ophthalmopathy. Sequencing was performed on blood.

The encoded CDR3 is CASSQGYYGYTF. The nucleotides read TGCGCCAGCAGCCAGGGCTACTATGGCTACACCTTC. The chain uses TRBV5-1 and TRBJ1-2; D gene: possibly TRBD1, on 5 matching bases. V loses 4 bases, J loses 3 bases, and the germline ends lie 7 bases apart. There are 12 amino acids in the CDR3, from cysteine to phenylalanine inclusive. The sequence is cut down to CDR3 DNA, 36 bases in frame from base 1. Sequences SGHRS (CDR1) and YFSETQ (CDR2) are obtained from the germline V gene.